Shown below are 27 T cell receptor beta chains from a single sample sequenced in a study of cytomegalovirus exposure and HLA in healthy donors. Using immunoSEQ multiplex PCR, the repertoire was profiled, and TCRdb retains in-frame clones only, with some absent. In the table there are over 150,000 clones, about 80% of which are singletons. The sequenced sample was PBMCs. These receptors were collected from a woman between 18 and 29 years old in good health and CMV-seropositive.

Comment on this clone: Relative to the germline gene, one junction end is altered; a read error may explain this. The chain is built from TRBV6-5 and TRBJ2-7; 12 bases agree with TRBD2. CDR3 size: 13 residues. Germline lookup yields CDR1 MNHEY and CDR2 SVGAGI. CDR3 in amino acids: CASSYDRTSGVHF. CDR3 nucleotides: TGTGCCAGCAGTTACGATAGGACTAGCGGGGTACACTTC.

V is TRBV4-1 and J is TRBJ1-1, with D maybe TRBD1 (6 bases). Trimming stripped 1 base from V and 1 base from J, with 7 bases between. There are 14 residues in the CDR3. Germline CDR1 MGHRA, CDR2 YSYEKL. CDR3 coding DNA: TGCGCCAGCAGCCAAGCGACAGGGAACACTGAAGCTTTCTTT. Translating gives CASSQATGNTEAFF.

The CDR3 here is CASSLQGATYEQYF. The CDR3 DNA sequence: TGTGCCAGCAGTTTACAGGGGGCCACCTACGAGCAGTACTTC. V gene TRBV28 combines with J gene TRBJ2-7; the match to TRBD1 covers 8 bases. Losses at the gene ends were 2 bases for V and 2 bases for J; bases not matched to a gene: 2. Germline CDR1 reads MDHEN; CDR2 reads SYDVKM. The CDR3 sequence is 14 residues long.

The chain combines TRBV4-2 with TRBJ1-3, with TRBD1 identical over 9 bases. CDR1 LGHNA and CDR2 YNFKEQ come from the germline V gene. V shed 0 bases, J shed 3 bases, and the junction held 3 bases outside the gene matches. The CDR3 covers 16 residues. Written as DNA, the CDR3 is TGTGCCAGCAGCCAAGAACAGGGGGCAGGTGGAAACACCATATATTTT. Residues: CASSQEQGAGGNTIYF.

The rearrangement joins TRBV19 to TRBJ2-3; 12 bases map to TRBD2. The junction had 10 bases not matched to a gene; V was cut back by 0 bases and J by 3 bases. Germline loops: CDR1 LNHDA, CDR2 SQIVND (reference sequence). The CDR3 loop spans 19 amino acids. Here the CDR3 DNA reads TGTGCCAGTAGTATAGATCGGGCTAGCGGGGGGGCCCGTACAGATACGCAGTATTTT. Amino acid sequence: CASSIDRASGGARTDTQYF. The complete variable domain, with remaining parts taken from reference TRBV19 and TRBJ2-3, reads DGGITQSPKYLFRKEGQNVTLSCEQNLNHDAMYWYRQDPGQGLRLIYYSQIVNDFQKGDIAEGYSVSREKKESFPLTVTSAQKNPTAFYLCASSIDRASGGARTDTQYFGPGTRLTVL.

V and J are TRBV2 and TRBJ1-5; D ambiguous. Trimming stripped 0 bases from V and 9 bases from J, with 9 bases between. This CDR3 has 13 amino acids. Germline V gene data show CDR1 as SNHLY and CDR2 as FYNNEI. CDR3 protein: CASSEAPLRPQHF. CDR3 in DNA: TGTGCCAGCAGTGAAGCCCCTCTTCGGCCCCAGCATTTT. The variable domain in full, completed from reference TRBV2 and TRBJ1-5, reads EPEVTQTPSHQVTQMGQEVILRCVPISNHLYFYWYRQILGQKVEFLVSFYNNEISEKSEIFDDQFSVERPDGSNFTLKIRSTKLEDSAMYFCASSEAPLRPQHFGDGTRLSIL.

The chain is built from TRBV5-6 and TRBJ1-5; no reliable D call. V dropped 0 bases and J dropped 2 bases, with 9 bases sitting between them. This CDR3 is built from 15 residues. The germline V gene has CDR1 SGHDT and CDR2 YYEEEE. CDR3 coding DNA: TGTGCCAGCAGCTTGGGGCTCCAGGGCAATCAGCCCCAGCATTTT. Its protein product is CASSLGLQGNQPQHF. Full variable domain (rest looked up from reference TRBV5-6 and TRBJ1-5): DAGVTQSPTHLIKTRGQQVTLRCSPKSGHDTVSWYQQALGQGPQFIFQYYEEEERQRGNFPDRFSGHQFPNYSSELNVNALLLGDSALYLCASSLGLQGNQPQHFGDGTRLSIL.

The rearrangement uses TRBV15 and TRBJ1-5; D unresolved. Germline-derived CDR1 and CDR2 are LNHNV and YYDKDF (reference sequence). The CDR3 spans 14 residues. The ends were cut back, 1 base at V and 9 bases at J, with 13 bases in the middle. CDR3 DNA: TGTGCCACCAGCAGAGCTCACCCCTACGTGCCCCAGCATTTT. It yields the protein CATSRAHPYVPQHF.

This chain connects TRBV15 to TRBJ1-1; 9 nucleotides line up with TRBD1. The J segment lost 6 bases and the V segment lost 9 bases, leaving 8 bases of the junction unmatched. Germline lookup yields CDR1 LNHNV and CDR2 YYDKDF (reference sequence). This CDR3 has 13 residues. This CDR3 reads CATGGQGQAEAFF. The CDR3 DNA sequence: TGTGCCACAGGGGGACAGGGCCAGGCTGAAGCTTTCTTT.

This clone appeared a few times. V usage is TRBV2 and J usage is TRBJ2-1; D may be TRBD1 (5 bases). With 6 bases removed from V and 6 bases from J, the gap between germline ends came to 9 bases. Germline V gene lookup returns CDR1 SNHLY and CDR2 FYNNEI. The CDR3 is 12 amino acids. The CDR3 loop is CASRSGFNEQFF. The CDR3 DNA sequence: TGTGCCAGCAGGTCAGGGTTCAATGAGCAGTTCTTC.

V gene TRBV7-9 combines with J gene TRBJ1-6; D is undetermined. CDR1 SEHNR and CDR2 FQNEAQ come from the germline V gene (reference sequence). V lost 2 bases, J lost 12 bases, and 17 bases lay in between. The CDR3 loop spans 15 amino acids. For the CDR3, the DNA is TGTGCCAGCAGCTTATCGGGTGGAATGGGGAGACCCCTCCACTTT. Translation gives CASSLSGGMGRPLHF.

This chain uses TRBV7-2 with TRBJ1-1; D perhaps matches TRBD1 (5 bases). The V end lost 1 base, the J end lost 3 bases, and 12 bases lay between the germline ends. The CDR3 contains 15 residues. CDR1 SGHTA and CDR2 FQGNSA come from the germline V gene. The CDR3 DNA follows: TGTGCCAGCAGCTTAGTTCCCGGCAGGGACACTGAAGCTTTCTTT. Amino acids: CASSLVPGRDTEAFF.

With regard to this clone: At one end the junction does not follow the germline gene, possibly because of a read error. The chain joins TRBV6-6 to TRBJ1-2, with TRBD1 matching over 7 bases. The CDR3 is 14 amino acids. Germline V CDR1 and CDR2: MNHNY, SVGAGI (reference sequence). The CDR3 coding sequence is TGTGCCAGCAGTTACTCTATGGGAGGAGGGGGCTATACCTTC. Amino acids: CASSYSMGGGGYTF.

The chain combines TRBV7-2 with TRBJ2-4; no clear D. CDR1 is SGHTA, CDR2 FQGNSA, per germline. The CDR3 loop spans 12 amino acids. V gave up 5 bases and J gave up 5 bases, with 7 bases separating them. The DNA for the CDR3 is TGTGCCAGCAGCCCAAGCGAAAACATTCAGTACTTC. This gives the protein CASSPSENIQYF. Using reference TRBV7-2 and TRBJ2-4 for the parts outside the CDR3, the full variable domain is GAGVSQSPSNKVTEKGKDVELRCDPISGHTALYWYRQSLGQGLEFLIYFQGNSAPDKSGLPSDRFSAERTGGSVSTLTIQRTQQEDSAVYLCASSPSENIQYFGAGTRLSVL.

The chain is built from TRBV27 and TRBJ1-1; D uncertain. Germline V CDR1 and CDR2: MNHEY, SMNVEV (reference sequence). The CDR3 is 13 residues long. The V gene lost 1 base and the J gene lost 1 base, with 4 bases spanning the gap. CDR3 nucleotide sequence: TGTGCCAGCAGTTTATACAGGAACACTGAAGCTTTCTTT. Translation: CASSLYRNTEAFF.

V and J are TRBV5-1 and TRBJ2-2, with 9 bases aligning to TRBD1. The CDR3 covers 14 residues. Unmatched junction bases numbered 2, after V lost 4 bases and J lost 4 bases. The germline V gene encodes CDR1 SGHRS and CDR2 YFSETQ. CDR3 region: CASSTGQGTGELFF. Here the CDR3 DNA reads TGCGCCAGCAGCACGGGACAGGGCACCGGGGAGCTGTTTTTT.

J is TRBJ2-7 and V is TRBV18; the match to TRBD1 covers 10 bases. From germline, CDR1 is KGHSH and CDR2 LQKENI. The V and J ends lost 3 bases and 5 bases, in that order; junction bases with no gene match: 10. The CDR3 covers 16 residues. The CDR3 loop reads CASSPKTGGDRNEQYF. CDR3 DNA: TGTGCCAGCTCACCGAAGACAGGGGGCGATAGGAACGAGCAGTACTTC.

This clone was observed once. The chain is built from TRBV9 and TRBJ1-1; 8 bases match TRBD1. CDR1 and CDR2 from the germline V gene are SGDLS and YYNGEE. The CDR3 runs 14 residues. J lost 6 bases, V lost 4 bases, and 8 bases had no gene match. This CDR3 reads CASSTGQVRAEAFF. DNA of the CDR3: TGTGCCAGCAGCACGGGACAGGTGCGGGCTGAAGCTTTCTTT.

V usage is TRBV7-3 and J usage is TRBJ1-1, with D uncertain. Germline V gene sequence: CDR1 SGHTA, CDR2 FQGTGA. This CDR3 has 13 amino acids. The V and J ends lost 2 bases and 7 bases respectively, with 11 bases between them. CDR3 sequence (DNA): TGTGCCAGCAGCTTAGGTTTCTCGGGTGAAGCTTTCTTT. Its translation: CASSLGFSGEAFF. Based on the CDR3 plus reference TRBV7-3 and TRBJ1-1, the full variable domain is GAGVSQTPSNKVTEKGKYVELRCDPISGHTALYWYRQSLGQGPEFLIYFQGTGAADDSGLPNDRFFAVRPEGSVSTLKIQRTERGDSAVYLCASSLGFSGEAFFGQGTRLTVV.

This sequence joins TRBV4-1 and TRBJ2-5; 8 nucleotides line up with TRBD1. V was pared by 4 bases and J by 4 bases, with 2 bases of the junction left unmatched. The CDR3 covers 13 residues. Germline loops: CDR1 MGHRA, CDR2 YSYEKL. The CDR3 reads CASSPTGGETQYF. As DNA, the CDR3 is TGCGCCAGCAGCCCCACAGGGGGAGAGACCCAGTACTTC.

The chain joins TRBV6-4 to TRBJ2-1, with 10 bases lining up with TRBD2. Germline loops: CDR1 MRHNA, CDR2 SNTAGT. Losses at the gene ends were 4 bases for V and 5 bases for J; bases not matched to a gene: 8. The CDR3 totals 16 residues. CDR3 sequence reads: CASSVSASGRNNEQFF. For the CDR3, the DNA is TGTGCCAGCAGTGTCTCTGCTAGCGGGAGAAACAATGAGCAGTTCTTC.

The CDR3 region is CASTFGQGGEKLFF. For the CDR3, the DNA is TGCGCCAGCACCTTCGGACAGGGCGGGGAAAAACTGTTTTTT. V usage is TRBV5-1 and J usage is TRBJ1-4; 8 nucleotides line up with TRBD1. The CDR3 is made up of 14 amino acids. V trimming: 6 bases; J trimming: 8 bases; junction bases outside the gene matches: 9. Germline V gives CDR1 SGHRS, CDR2 YFSETQ.

CDR3 sequence: CASSEREAGNNSPLHF. CDR3 nucleotides: TGTGCCAGCAGTGAACGGGAGGCAGGGAATAATTCACCCCTCCACTTT. V gene TRBV6-1 combines with J gene TRBJ1-6, with a weak D call TRBD1 (5 bases). V shed 2 bases and J shed 5 bases, with 13 bases lying between them. The germline V gene encodes CDR1 MNHNS and CDR2 SASEGT. This CDR3 spans 16 amino acids.

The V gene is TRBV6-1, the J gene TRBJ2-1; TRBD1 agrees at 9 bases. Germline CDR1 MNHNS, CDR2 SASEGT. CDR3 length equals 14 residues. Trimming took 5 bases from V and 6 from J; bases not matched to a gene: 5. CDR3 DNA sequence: TGTGCCAGCAGTACAGGGGGCAGGGGCAATGAGCAGTTCTTC. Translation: CASSTGGRGNEQFF.

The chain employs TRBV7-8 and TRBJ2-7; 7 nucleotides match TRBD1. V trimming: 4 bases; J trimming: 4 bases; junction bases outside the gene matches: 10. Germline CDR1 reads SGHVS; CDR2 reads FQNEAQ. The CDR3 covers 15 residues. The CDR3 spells CASSSGQGEIYEQYF. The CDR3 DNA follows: TGTGCCAGCAGCTCGGGGCAGGGGGAAATATACGAGCAGTACTTC.

DNA of the CDR3: TGCGCCAGCAGCCAAGATCCGACTTTTAGGGGGGATACGCAGTATTTT. This gives the protein CASSQDPTFRGDTQYF. The V call is TRBV4-1, the J call TRBJ2-3; D might be TRBD1 (6 bases). Trimming took off 0 bases at V and 6 bases at J, with 16 bases between the two ends. This CDR3 is built from 16 residues. Germline V gene data show CDR1 as MGHRA and CDR2 as YSYEKL.

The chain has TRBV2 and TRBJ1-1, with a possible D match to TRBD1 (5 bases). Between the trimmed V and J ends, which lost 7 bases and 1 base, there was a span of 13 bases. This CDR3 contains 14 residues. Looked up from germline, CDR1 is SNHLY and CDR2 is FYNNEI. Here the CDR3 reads CASIRVVRNTEAFF. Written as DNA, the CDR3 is TGTGCCAGCATCAGGGTTGTTCGGAACACTGAAGCTTTCTTT.